This entry concerns a single T cell receptor beta chain. Study processing details: The assay estimated nucleated cells by amplifying reference gene primers. Repertoires were generated with immunoSEQ multiplex PCR, while TCRdb's copy carries only in-frame clones and drops some. V and J calls and clone size are copied from that table; D and trimming were computed from the DNA. The top ten hold roughly a tenth of the sample, which has around 260,000 clones, 80% to 90% seen once. This entry is derived from a study of blood T cell repertoires in COVID-19. Across the study: Samples representing acute and convalescent COVID-19 were sourced from the United States, Italy and Spain. In each case, the material was cDNA or gDNA derived from T cells, B-cell-depleted T cells, or PBMCs.

A Seattle source enrolled patients during active infection and followed them longitudinally. The sample taken for sequencing was peripheral blood. The clonotype originates from a woman aged 70-85 years with COVID-19, enrolled during active disease.

The CDR3 spells CASSLVAGFGHGELFF. The CDR3 DNA sequence: TGTGCCAGCAGCTTAGTTGCGGGATTTGGGCACGGGGAGCTGTTTTTT. V is TRBV11-3 and J is TRBJ2-2; D is possibly TRBD2 (6 bases). Germline-derived CDR1 and CDR2 are SGHNT and YENEEA. Trimming took off 1 base at V and 7 bases at J, with 16 bases between the two ends. This CDR3 has 16 amino acids.